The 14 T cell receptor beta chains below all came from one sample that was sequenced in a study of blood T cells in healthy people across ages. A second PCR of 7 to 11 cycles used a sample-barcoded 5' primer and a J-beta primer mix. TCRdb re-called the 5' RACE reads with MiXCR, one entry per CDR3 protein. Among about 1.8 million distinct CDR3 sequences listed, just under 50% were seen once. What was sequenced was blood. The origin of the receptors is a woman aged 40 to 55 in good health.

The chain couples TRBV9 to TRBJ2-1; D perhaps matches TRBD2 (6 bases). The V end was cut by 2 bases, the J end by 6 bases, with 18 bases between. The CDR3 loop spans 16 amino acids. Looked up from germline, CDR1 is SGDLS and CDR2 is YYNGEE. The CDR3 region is CASSVAKRQGLNEQFF. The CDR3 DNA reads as TGTGCCAGCAGCGTGGCTAAGCGGCAGGGACTCAATGAGCAGTTCTTC.

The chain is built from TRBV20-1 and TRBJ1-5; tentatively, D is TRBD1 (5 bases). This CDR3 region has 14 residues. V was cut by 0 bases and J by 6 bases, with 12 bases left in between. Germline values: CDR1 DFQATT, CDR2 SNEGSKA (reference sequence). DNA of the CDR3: TGCAGTGCTAGAGAGAGTCAGGGCTTTCAGCCCCAGCATTTT. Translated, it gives CSARESQGFQPQHF.

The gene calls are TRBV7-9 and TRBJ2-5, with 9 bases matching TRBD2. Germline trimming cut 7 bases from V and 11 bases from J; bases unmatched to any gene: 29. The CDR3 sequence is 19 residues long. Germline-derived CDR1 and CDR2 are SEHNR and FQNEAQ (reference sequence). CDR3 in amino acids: CASIPPGQRSLAGPYGQYF. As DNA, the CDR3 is TGTGCCAGCATCCCGCCGGGACAGCGGAGTCTAGCGGGACCCTATGGGCAGTACTTC.

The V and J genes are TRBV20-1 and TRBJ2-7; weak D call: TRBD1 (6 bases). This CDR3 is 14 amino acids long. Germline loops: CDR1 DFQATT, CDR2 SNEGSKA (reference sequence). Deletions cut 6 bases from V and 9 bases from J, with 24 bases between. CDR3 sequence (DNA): TGCAGTGCCCAAGACGGCGGACAGCTACGATCGCAGTACTTC. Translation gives CSAQDGGQLRSQYF.

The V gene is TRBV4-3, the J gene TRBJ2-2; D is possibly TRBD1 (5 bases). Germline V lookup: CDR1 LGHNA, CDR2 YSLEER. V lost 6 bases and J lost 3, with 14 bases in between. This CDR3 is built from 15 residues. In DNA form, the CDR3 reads TGCGCCAGCAGGGGGCGGATAGTCGACACCGGGGAGCTGTTTTTT. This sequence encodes CASRGRIVDTGELFF.

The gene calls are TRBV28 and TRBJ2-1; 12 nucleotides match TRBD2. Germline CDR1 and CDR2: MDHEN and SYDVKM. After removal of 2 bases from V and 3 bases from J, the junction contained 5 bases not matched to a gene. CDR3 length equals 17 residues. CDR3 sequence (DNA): TGTGCCAGCAGTTTAATACTAGCGGGGGGTAACTACAATGAGCAGTTCTTC. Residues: CASSLILAGGNYNEQFF.

The CDR3 DNA is TGCAGCGTCACTAGCGGGGGATTCGTAGAGACCCAGTACTTC. Protein sequence: CSVTSGGFVETQYF. V and J are TRBV29-1 and TRBJ2-5; TRBD2 aligns across 11 bases. Germline V lookup: CDR1 SQVTM, CDR2 ANQGSEA. V dropped 6 bases and J dropped 4; count of bases not matched to a gene: 7. This CDR3 is built from 14 residues.

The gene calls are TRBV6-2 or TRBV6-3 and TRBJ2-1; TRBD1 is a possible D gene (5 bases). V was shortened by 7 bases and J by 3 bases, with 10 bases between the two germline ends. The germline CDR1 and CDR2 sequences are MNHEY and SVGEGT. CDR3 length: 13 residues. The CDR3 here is CASTLTVYNEQFF. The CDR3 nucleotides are TGTGCCAGCACCCTGACAGTCTACAATGAGCAGTTCTTC.

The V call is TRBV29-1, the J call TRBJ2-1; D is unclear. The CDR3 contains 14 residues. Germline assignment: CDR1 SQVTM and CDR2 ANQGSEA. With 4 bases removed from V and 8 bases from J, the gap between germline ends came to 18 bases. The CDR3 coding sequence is TGCAGCGTTGCGGTCAGACTTGCTTGGGATGAGCAGTTCTTC. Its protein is CSVAVRLAWDEQFF.

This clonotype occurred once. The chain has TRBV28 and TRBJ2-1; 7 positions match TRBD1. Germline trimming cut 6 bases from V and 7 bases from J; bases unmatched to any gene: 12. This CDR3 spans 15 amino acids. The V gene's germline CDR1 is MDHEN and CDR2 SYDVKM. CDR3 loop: CASSDLNRGLNEQFF. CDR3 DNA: TGTGCCAGCAGCGACCTTAACAGGGGCCTTAATGAGCAGTTCTTC. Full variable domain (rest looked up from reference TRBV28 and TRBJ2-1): DVKVTQSSRYLVKRTGEKVFLECVQDMDHENMFWYRQDPGLGLRLIYFSYDVKMKEKGDIPEGYSVSREKKERFSLILESASTNQTSMYLCASSDLNRGLNEQFFGPGTRLTVL.

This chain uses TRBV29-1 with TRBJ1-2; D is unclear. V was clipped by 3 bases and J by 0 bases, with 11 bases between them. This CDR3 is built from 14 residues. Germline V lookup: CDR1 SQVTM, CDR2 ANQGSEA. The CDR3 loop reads CSVDTMRANYGYTF. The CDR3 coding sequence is TGCAGCGTTGACACCATGAGAGCTAACTATGGCTACACCTTC.

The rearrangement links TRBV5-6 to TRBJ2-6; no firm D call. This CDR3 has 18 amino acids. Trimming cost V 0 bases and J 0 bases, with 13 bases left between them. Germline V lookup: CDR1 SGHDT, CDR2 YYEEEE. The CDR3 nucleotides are TGTGCCAGCAGCTTGGCCAAAACTACCCGCTCTGGGGCCAACGTCCTGACTTTC. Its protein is CASSLAKTTRSGANVLTF.

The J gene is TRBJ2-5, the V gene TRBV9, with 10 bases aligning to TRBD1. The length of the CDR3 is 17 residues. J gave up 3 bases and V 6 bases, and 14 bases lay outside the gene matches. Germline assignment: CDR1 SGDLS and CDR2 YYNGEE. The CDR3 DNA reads TGTGCCAGCACGCCCGGGACAGGGGTTAATTTGGAAGAGACCCAGTACTTC. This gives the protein CASTPGTGVNLEETQYF.

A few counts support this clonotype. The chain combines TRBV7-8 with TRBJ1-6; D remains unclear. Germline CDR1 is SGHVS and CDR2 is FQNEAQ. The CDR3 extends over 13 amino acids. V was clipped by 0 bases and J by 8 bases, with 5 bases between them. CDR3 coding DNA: TGTGCCAGCAGCTTAGCGGCGGATTCACCCCTCCACTTT. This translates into CASSLAADSPLHF.